A single sample is the source of the 32 T cell receptor beta chains below, sequenced in a study of blood T cell repertoires in COVID-19 (TCRdb year 2020). The protocol used for the library was the immunoSEQ multiplex PCR assay. In TCRdb, the immuneACCESS table is reduced to in-frame sequences with V and J assigned. These tables do not hold every clone; where another copy was compared, an unresolved V gene accounts for under half, and the others remain unexplained. Counted in this sample were around 130,000 clones; 60% to 85% of them appeared once. Clones ranked in the top ten supply around a fifth of the sample. Sequencing was carried out using peripheral blood. The receptors were sampled from an older man with acute or convalescent COVID-19.

Written as DNA, the CDR3 is TGTGCCAGCAGCCACAGAGGGGGCCTGGGCAACGAGCAGTTCTTC. This gives the protein CASSHRGGLGNEQFF. This rearrangement joins TRBV14 to TRBJ2-1; TRBD1 agrees at 7 bases. CDR1 and CDR2 from the germline V gene are SGHDN and FVKESK. V shed 3 bases, J shed 10 bases, and the junction held 12 bases outside the gene matches. The CDR3 is 15 residues long.

The chain joins TRBV19 to TRBJ2-2; TRBD1 matches at 7 bases. Unmatched junction bases numbered 8, after V lost 3 bases and J lost 4 bases. The germline CDR1 and CDR2 sequences are LNHDA and SQIVND (reference sequence). The CDR3 sequence is 16 residues long. The CDR3 spells CASSISRQGITGELFF. The CDR3 DNA reads TGTGCCAGTAGTATCTCGAGACAGGGTATCACCGGGGAGCTGTTTTTT.

This clone was picked up a small number of times. The chain has TRBV11-2 and TRBJ2-2; a possible D gene is TRBD2 (5 bases). V was trimmed by 6 bases and J by 7 bases, leaving 24 bases between them. The CDR3 has 17 amino acids. Germline values: CDR1 SGHAT, CDR2 FQNNGV. The CDR3 DNA reads as TGTGCCAGCAGTCCGGGGTCAGGTACTGTGAAGATCGGGGAGCTGTTTTTT. It codes for CASSPGSGTVKIGELFF. The variable domain in full, with the rest retrieved from reference TRBV11-2 and TRBJ2-2, is EAGVAQSPRYKIIEKRQSVAFWCNPISGHATLYWYQQILGQGPKLLIQFQNNGVVDDSQLPKDRFSAERLKGVDSTLKIQPAKLEDSAVYLCASSPGSGTVKIGELFFGEGSRLTVL.

On this clone: Other nucleotide sequences from this sample produce the same CDR3. The genes are TRBV7-2 and TRBJ2-7; D is uncertain. Germline V gene lookup returns CDR1 SGHTA and CDR2 FQGNSA. V was pared by 5 bases and J by 3 bases, with 11 bases between. The length of the CDR3 is 13 residues. This CDR3 is CASSRNPGYEQYF. DNA of the CDR3: TGTGCCAGCAGCCGAAATCCAGGCTACGAGCAGTACTTC.

This sequence joins TRBV4-2 and TRBJ1-5; tentative D call: TRBD1 (6 bases). This CDR3 has 15 amino acids. Germline values: CDR1 LGHNA, CDR2 YNFKEQ. The V gene lost 7 bases and the J gene lost 0 bases, with 13 bases spanning the gap. The DNA for the CDR3 is TGTGCCAGCAACCGGGACATGAATAGCAATCAGCCCCAGCATTTT. It specifies CASNRDMNSNQPQHF.

The V call is TRBV28, the J call TRBJ2-7, with 11 bases matching TRBD2. Germline CDR1 and CDR2: MDHEN and SYDVKM. This CDR3 has 16 amino acids. J lost 4 bases, V lost 3 bases, and 8 bases had no gene match. This CDR3 reads CASSLLAGGGRYEQYF. In DNA form, the CDR3 reads TGTGCCAGCAGTTTGCTAGCGGGGGGCGGGAGGTACGAGCAGTACTTC.

The V and J genes are TRBV6-1 and TRBJ2-7; 11 nucleotides align to TRBD1. With 1 base clipped from V and 3 bases from J, the junction kept 2 bases outside the gene matches. The CDR3 covers 15 residues. Germline values: CDR1 MNHNS, CDR2 SASEGT. DNA of the CDR3: TGTGCCAGCAGTGAAGGAGGGACAGGGGGCTACGAGCAGTACTTC. Its protein is CASSEGGTGGYEQYF.

About this clone: The same CDR3 is also encoded by other DNA sequences in this sample. This chain connects TRBV28 to TRBJ1-5, with a possible D match to TRBD1 (6 bases). V lost 6 bases, J lost 2 bases, and 8 bases lay in between. Germline V gene sequence: CDR1 MDHEN, CDR2 SYDVKM. The CDR3 has 13 residues. The CDR3 DNA sequence: TGTGCCAGCAGGTGGACAGGCAATCAGCCCCAGCATTTT. Its translation: CASRWTGNQPQHF. The full variable domain, completed using reference TRBV28 and TRBJ1-5, is DVKVTQSSRYLVKRTGEKVFLECVQDMDHENMFWYRQDPGLGLRLIYFSYDVKMKEKGDIPEGYSVSREKKERFSLILESASTNQTSMYLCASRWTGNQPQHFGDGTRLSIL.

The rearrangement joins TRBV2 to TRBJ2-3; 13 bases match TRBD2. The CDR3 length is 16 residues. Germline values: CDR1 SNHLY, CDR2 FYNNEI. V was clipped by 4 bases and J by 5 bases; unmatched bases: 6. The CDR3 region is CASSGLAGGTQDTQYF. In nucleotides, the CDR3 is TGTGCCAGCAGTGGACTAGCGGGGGGAACACAAGATACGCAGTATTTT.

The chain employs TRBV2 and TRBJ2-3, with 12 bases aligning to TRBD2. The CDR3 totals 15 residues. Germline V gives CDR1 SNHLY, CDR2 FYNNEI. The V and J ends lost 5 bases and 6 bases, in that order; junction bases with no gene match: 6. In DNA, the CDR3 is TGTGCCAGCAGTTCTGGACTAGCGGGGCGGGATACGCAGTATTTT. Its translation is CASSSGLAGRDTQYF. Full variable domain (outside the CDR3, taken from reference TRBV2 and TRBJ2-3): EPEVTQTPSHQVTQMGQEVILRCVPISNHLYFYWYRQILGQKVEFLVSFYNNEISEKSEIFDDQFSVERPDGSNFTLKIRSTKLEDSAMYFCASSSGLAGRDTQYFGPGTRLTVL.

This chain joins TRBV2 and TRBJ1-3; D gene uncertain. Germline V gene data show CDR1 as SNHLY and CDR2 as FYNNEI. The CDR3 runs 14 residues. V was clipped by 6 bases and J by 0 bases, with 9 bases between them. The CDR3 bases are TGTGCCAGCAGCGCCAGTGCCTCTGGAAACACCATATATTTT. This codes for CASSASASGNTIYF.

The rearrangement uses TRBV2 and TRBJ1-2, with 8 bases that match TRBD1. In germline, CDR1 is SNHLY, CDR2 FYNNEI. The V and J ends lost 4 bases and 0 bases, in that order; junction bases with no gene match: 4. The CDR3 totals 15 residues. DNA for the CDR3: TGTGCCAGCAGTGTCACAGGGGGACCTAACTATGGCTACACCTTC. Translation: CASSVTGGPNYGYTF.

J is TRBJ2-1 and V is TRBV9, with TRBD1 matching over 8 bases. This CDR3 has 12 amino acids. Germline V lookup: CDR1 SGDLS, CDR2 YYNGEE. After removal of 3 bases from V and 14 bases from J, the junction contained 7 bases not matched to a gene. The CDR3 DNA reads TGTGCCAGCAGCGCGACAGGGGATGTCAAGTTCTTC. Encoded protein: CASSATGDVKFF.

This clone was seen only a few times. The chain carries TRBV9 and TRBJ2-6, with 7 bases fitting TRBD2. The CDR3 totals 17 residues. Germline-derived CDR1 and CDR2 are SGDLS and YYNGEE. V lost 2 bases and J lost 2; bases outside the gene matches: 7. Here the CDR3 DNA reads TGTGCCAGCAGCGTGGGATGGGAGGGGACTGGGGCCAACGTCCTGACTTTC. Its translation is CASSVGWEGTGANVLTF.

V and J are TRBV27 and TRBJ1-4; D might be TRBD1 (5 bases). CDR1 and CDR2 (germline): MNHEY, SMNVEV (reference sequence). The CDR3 consists of 15 residues. The V end was cut by 6 bases, the J end by 5 bases, with 16 bases between. For the CDR3, the DNA is TGTGCCAGCAGACCGATGGGGCCCCGGAATGAAAAACTGTTTTTT. This sequence encodes CASRPMGPRNEKLFF.

The chain has TRBV19 and TRBJ1-2; possible D gene TRBD1, 5 bases. Germline V gene lookup returns CDR1 LNHDA and CDR2 SQIVND (reference sequence). Trimming shortened V by 6 bases and J by 8 bases, and 19 bases separated the two germline ends. The CDR3 spans 14 residues. This CDR3 is CASRVGGSVGGYTF. CDR3 DNA: TGTGCCAGTAGGGTCGGGGGGAGTGTTGGAGGCTACACCTTC.

The V and J genes are TRBV7-8 and TRBJ2-1; 9 bases are shared with TRBD1. The CDR3 loop spans 15 amino acids. J was trimmed by 6 bases and V by 6 bases; bases with no gene match: 9. Germline loops: CDR1 SGHVS, CDR2 FQNEAQ. The CDR3 DNA reads as TGTGCCAGCAGTACCGGGACAGGGAGGATCAATGAGCAGTTCTTC. Amino acids: CASSTGTGRINEQFF.

The chain uses TRBV5-1 and TRBJ2-5; D is unclear. The V end was cut by 0 bases, the J end by 5 bases, with 8 bases between. The CDR3 spans 13 residues. Germline CDR1 SGHRS, CDR2 YFSETQ. CDR3 in DNA: TGCGCCAGCAGCTTGGCGGGTTTTGAGACCCAGTACTTC. Translation: CASSLAGFETQYF.

This chain uses TRBV7-9 with TRBJ1-4; TRBD1 is a possible D gene (5 bases). Per the germline V gene, CDR1 is SEHNR and CDR2 is FQNEAQ (reference sequence). CDR3 size: 15 residues. Trimming pared 4 bases from V and 0 bases from J, leaving 9 bases between. CDR3 sequence reads: CASSSLTATNEKLFF. The CDR3 region has the DNA TGTGCCAGCAGCTCGTTGACAGCAACTAATGAAAAACTGTTTTTT. The full variable domain, rest sourced from reference TRBV7-9 and TRBJ1-4, is DTGVSQNPRHKITKRGQNVTFRCDPISEHNRLYWYRQTLGQGPEFLTYFQNEAQLEKSRLLSDRFSAERPKGSFSTLEIQRTEQGDSAMYLCASSSLTATNEKLFFGSGTQLSVL.

The DNA for the CDR3 is TGTGCCAGCAGTTACAAGGCAGGGGCCTATGGCTACACCTTC. This codes for CASSYKAGAYGYTF. This chain connects TRBV6-6 to TRBJ1-2; a possible D gene is TRBD1 (6 bases). The CDR3 spans 14 residues. Germline-derived CDR1 and CDR2 are MNHNY and SVGAGI (reference sequence). V shed 2 bases and J shed 4 bases, with 11 bases lying between them.

The chain has TRBV19 and TRBJ1-2; possibly TRBD1 for D (6 bases). The V end was cut by 3 bases, the J end by 2 bases, with 13 bases between. This CDR3 spans 15 amino acids. Looked up from germline, CDR1 is LNHDA and CDR2 is SQIVND (reference sequence). Written as DNA, the CDR3 is TGTGCCAGTAGTATGGGGACATCCCTGAACTATGGCTACACCTTC. Translated, it gives CASSMGTSLNYGYTF.

The rearrangement links TRBV2 to TRBJ2-1; tentative D call: TRBD1 (6 bases). The CDR3 runs to 13 residues. From germline, CDR1 is SNHLY and CDR2 FYNNEI. Trimming removed 9 bases from V and 10 bases from J, with 19 bases in between. The CDR3 region is CARSGTPQGEQFF. In DNA, the CDR3 is TGTGCCAGATCCGGGACACCACAAGGCGAGCAGTTCTTC.

The chain couples TRBV3-1 (or the pseudogene TRBV3-2) to TRBJ2-3, with 9 bases aligning to TRBD2. Germline lookup yields CDR1 LGHDT and CDR2 YNNKEL (reference sequence). The CDR3 is made up of 16 amino acids. V shed 4 bases, J shed 0 bases, and the junction held 5 bases outside the gene matches. CDR3 amino acids: CASSLSGGPSTDTQYF. In DNA, the CDR3 is TGTGCCAGCAGCCTGAGCGGGGGGCCTAGCACAGATACGCAGTATTTT.

This clone has just one count. As DNA, the CDR3 is TGCGCCAGCAGCCAGCCGCCGGGGGGGAACACCGGGGAGCTGTTTTTT. It translates to CASSQPPGGNTGELFF. V usage is TRBV4-1 and J usage is TRBJ2-2; 7 nucleotides agree with TRBD2. The CDR3 length is 16 residues. CDR1 MGHRA and CDR2 YSYEKL come from the germline V gene. Trimming cost V 3 bases and J 1 base; bases outside gene matches: 5.

The chain is built from TRBV7-9 and TRBJ1-3, with a possible D match to TRBD1 (6 bases). Per the germline V gene, CDR1 is SEHNR and CDR2 is FQNEAQ (reference sequence). The CDR3 loop spans 16 amino acids. Trimming took 7 bases from V and 0 from J, leaving 16 bases between them. The CDR3 DNA follows: TGTGCCAGCAACATCTGGACAGTAGCCTCTGGAAACACCATATATTTT. Its protein product is CASNIWTVASGNTIYF.

The chain is built from TRBV15 and TRBJ2-3; TRBD2 matches 8 bases. The CDR3 spans 16 residues. Germline V gene data show CDR1 as LNHNV and CDR2 as YYDKDF (reference sequence). With 7 bases clipped from V and 0 bases from J, the junction kept 9 bases outside the gene matches. The CDR3 loop reads CATTPAGVSSTDTQYF. The DNA for the CDR3 is TGTGCCACCACCCCAGCGGGGGTTTCTAGCACAGATACGCAGTATTTT.

This clone was seen a handful of times. The V gene is TRBV11-2, the J gene TRBJ2-2; maybe TRBD1 (6 bases). CDR3 length equals 15 residues. V was pared by 5 bases and J by 6 bases, with 16 bases between. Germline V CDR1 and CDR2: SGHAT, FQNNGV. CDR3 sequence (DNA): TGTGCCAGCAGCAATTCCGGGACATCCGCCGGGGAGCTGTTTTTT. This sequence encodes CASSNSGTSAGELFF.

The V call is TRBV6-2 or TRBV6-3, the J call TRBJ2-5; D might be TRBD1 (6 bases). The CDR3 is made up of 17 amino acids. The germline V gene has CDR1 MNHEY and CDR2 SVGEGT. The V and J ends lost 2 bases and 7 bases respectively, with 23 bases between them. The CDR3 loop is CASSYVPGAKLRGTQYF. The CDR3 DNA reads TGTGCCAGCAGTTACGTCCCAGGGGCTAAACTTAGGGGGACCCAGTACTTC.

The J gene is TRBJ1-2, the V gene TRBV28; D is unresolved. Trimming removed 7 bases at V and 0 bases at J, with 15 bases between. This CDR3 has 15 residues. Germline V gene lookup returns CDR1 MDHEN and CDR2 SYDVKM. The CDR3 loop is CASNRRYRANYGYTF. The CDR3 nucleotides are TGTGCCAGCAACCGCAGATACAGAGCTAACTATGGCTACACCTTC.

The V gene is TRBV10-3, the J gene TRBJ1-2; 7 positions agree with TRBD1. CDR3 length: 17 residues. The trim removed 3 bases at V and 4 bases at J, leaving 14 bases unmatched. The germline V gene has CDR1 ENHRY and CDR2 SYGVKD. The CDR3 region has the DNA TGTGCCATCAGTGAATCGATGGAGGGGGCGAATTTCTATGGCTACACCTTC. Amino acids: CAISESMEGANFYGYTF.

The chain couples TRBV21-1 to TRBJ2-3; TRBD2 was called by the table and not checked on the DNA. TRBV21-1 counts as a pseudogene. This CDR3 comprises 14 residues. The CDR3 coding sequence is TGTGCCAGCAGCAAACTGAGTCCCCCAGATACGCAGTATTTT. Its protein product is CASSKLSPPDTQYF.

The chain uses TRBV7-3 and TRBJ2-7; D gene unclear. V lost 5 bases and J lost 0, with 11 bases in between. The CDR3 has 14 amino acids. Germline CDR1 and CDR2: SGHTA and FQGTGA. CDR3 region: CASSPPLVSYEQYF. In nucleotides, the CDR3 is TGTGCCAGCAGCCCCCCGTTAGTCTCCTACGAGCAGTACTTC.